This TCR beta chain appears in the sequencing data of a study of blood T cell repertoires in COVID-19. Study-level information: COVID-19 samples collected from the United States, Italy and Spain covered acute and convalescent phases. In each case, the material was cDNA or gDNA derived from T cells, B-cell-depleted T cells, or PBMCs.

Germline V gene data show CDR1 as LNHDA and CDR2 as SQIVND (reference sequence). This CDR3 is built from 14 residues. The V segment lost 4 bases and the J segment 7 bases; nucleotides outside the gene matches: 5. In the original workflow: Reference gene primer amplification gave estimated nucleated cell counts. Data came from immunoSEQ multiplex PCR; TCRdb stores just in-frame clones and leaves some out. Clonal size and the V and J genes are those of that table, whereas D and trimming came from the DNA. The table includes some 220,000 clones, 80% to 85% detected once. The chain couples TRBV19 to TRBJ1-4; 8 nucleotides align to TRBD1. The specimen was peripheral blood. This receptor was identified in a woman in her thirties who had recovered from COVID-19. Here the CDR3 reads CASSSTGGSEKLFF. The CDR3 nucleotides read TGTGCCAGTAGTAGTACAGGGGGGAGTGAAAAACTGTTTTTT.